This T cell receptor beta chain was sequenced for a study of blood T cells in healthy people across ages. Germline CDR1 reads MGHDK; CDR2 reads SYGVNS. Trimming stripped 3 bases from V and 4 bases from J, with 9 bases between. This CDR3 has 13 residues. A second PCR, run for roughly 7 to 12 cycles, used a sample-barcoded 5' primer plus a J-beta primer mix. TCRdb processed the 5' RACE reads anew with MiXCR; each CDR3 protein has one entry. The sample records over 1.5 million distinct CDR3 sequences, about 49% being singletons. There are a few counts of this clonotype. The receptor was derived from a woman in her 40s in good health. Sample: blood. The rearrangement joins TRBV25-1 to TRBJ1-2, with D maybe TRBD1 (5 bases). As DNA, the CDR3 is TGTGCCAGCAGTGAGGGACTCAGCTATGGCTACACCTTC. Its protein is CASSEGLSYGYTF.